This TCR beta chain was sequenced in a study of T-cell memory formation after mild COVID-19. Overall study findings and caveats: Clones that contracted from day 15 to 85 had balanced CD4/CD8; later expanders were CD4+ biased.

One entry per CDR3 protein results from TCRdb running MiXCR on the 5' RACE reads. Of about 430,000 distinct CDR3 sequences listed, about 20% are singletons. About this clonotype itself: Its matching antigen is unknown.

The source material was PBMCs or a T cell subset sorted from them (not recorded which). The clonotype originates from a man aged 18-30 years who had mild COVID-19 (a few samples of this study predate the infection). Cell type and time point are not known.

For the CDR3, the DNA is TGCGCCAGCAGCGTTACCTCACAGGGGAATACGCAGTATTTT. Translating it yields CASSVTSQGNTQYF. This chain links TRBV5-1 with TRBJ2-3; the match to TRBD1 covers 7 bases. This CDR3 is built from 14 residues. Trimming cost V 4 bases and J 7 bases; bases outside gene matches: 9. CDR1 and CDR2 from the germline V gene are SGHRS and YFSETQ. Full variable domain (remainder filled in from reference TRBV5-1 and TRBJ2-3): KAGVTQTPRYLIKTRGQQVTLSCSPISGHRSVSWYQQTPGQGLQFLFEYFSETQRNKGNFPGRFSGRQFSNSRSEMNVSTLELGDSALYLCASSVTSQGNTQYFGPGTRLTVL.